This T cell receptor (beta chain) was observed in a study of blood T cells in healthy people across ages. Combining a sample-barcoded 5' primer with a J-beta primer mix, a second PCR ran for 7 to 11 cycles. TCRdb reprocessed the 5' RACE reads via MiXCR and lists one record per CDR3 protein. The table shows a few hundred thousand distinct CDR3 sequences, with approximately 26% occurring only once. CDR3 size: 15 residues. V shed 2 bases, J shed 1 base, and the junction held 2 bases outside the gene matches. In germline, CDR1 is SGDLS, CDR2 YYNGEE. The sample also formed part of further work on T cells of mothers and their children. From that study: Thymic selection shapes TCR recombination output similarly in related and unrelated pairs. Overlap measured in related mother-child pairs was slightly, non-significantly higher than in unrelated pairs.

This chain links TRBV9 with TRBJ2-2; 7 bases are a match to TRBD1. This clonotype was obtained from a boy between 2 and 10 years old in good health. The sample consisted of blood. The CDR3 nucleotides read TGTGCCAGCAGCGTCCGGACAGGGAACACCGGGGAGCTGTTTTTT. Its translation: CASSVRTGNTGELFF.